This T cell receptor (beta chain) comes out of a study of control samples from healthy donors and cancer patients. The CDR3 is made up of 14 amino acids. Germline-derived CDR1 and CDR2 are SGHNT and YYREEE (reference sequence). Trimming took 3 bases from V and 6 from J; bases not matched to a gene: 4. Measured with immunoSEQ multiplex PCR; TCRdb has only the in-frame clones, and not every one. In the table there are fewer than 90,000 clones, approximately 87% of which are singletons. The sample consisted of blood. V and J are TRBV5-4 and TRBJ2-4; 9 bases map to TRBD1. The sequence was collected from a man between 45 and 60 years old in good health. The CDR3 bases are TGTGCCAGCAGCTCAGGGACAGGGAGAAACATTCAGTACTTC. This sequence encodes CASSSGTGRNIQYF.